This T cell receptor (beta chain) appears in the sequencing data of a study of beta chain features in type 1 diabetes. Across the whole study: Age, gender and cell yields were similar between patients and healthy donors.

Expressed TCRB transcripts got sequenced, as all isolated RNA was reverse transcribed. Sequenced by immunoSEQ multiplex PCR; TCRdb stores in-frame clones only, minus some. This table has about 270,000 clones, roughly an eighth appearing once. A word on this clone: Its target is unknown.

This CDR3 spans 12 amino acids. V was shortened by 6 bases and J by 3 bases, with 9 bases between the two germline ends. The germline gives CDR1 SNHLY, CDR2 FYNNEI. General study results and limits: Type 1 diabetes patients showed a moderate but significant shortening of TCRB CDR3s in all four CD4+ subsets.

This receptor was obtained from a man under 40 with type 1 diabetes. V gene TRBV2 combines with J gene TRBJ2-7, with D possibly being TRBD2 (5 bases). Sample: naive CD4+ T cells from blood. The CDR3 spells CASRTIGYEQYF. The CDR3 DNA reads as TGTGCCAGCAGGACTATTGGCTACGAGCAGTACTTC.